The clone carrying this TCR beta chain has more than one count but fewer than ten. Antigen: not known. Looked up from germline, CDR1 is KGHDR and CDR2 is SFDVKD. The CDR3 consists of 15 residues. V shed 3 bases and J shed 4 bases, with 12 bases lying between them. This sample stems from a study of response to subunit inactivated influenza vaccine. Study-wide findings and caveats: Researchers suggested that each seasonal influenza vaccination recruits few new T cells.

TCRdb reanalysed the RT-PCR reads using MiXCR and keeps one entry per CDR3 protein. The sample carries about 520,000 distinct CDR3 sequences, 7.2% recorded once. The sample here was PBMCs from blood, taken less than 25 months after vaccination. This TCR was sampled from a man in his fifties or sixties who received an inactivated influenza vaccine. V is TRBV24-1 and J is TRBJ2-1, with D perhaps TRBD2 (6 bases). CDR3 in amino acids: CATSDQGGIYNEQFF. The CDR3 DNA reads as TGTGCCACCAGTGATCAGGGCGGGATTTACAATGAGCAGTTCTTC.